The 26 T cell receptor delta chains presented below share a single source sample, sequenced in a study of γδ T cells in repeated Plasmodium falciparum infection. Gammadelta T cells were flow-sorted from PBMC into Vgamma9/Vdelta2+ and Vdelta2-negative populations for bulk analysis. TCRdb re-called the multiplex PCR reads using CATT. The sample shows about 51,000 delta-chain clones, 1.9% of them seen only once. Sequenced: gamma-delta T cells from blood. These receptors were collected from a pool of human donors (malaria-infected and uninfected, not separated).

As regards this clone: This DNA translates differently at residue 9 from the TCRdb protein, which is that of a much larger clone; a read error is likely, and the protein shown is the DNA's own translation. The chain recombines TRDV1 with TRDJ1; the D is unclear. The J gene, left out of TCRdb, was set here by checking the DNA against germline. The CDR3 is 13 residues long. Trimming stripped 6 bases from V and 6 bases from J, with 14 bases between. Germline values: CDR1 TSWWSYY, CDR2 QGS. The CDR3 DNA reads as TGTGCTCTTGGTAATGTGTTTGGTAATAAACTCATCTTT. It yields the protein CALGNVFGNKLIF.

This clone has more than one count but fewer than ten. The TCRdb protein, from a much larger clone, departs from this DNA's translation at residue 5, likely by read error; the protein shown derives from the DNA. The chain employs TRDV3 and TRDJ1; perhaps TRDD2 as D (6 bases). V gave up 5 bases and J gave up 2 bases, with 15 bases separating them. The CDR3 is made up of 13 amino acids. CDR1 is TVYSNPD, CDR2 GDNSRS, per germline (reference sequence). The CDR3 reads CALPPVLTDKLIF. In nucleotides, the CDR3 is TGTGCCCTTCCTCCTGTTCTAACCGATAAACTCATCTTT.

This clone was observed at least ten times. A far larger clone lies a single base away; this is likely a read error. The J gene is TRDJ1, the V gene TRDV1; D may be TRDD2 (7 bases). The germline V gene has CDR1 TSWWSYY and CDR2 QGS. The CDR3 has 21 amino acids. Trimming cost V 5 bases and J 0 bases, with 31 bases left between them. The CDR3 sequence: CALGRLLPLLGVPMYTDKLIF. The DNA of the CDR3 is TGTGCTCTTGGGCGTCTCCTTCCTTTATTGGGGGTCCCCATGTACACCGATAAACTCATCTTT.

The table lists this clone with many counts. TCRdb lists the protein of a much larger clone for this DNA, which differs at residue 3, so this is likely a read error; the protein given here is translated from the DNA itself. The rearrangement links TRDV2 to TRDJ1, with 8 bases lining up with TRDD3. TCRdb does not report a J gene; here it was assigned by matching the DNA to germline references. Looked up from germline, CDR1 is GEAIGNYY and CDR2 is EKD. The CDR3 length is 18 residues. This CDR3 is CARDTAYWGSARADKLIF. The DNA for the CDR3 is TGTGCCCGTGACACCGCCTACTGGGGGTCCGCCCGGGCCGATAAACTCATCTTT.

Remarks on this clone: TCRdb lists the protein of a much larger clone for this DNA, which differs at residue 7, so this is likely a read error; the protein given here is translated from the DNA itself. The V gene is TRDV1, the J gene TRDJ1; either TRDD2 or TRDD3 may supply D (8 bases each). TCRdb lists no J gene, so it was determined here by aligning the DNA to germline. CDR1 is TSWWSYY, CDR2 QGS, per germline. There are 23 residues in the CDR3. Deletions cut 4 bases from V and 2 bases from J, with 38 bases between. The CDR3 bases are TGTGCTCTTGGGGTCCCTCTCCTCTTCCTACGTGGCTGGGGGAGAGACAGAACCGATAAACTCATCTTT. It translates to CALGVPLLFLRGWGRDRTDKLIF.

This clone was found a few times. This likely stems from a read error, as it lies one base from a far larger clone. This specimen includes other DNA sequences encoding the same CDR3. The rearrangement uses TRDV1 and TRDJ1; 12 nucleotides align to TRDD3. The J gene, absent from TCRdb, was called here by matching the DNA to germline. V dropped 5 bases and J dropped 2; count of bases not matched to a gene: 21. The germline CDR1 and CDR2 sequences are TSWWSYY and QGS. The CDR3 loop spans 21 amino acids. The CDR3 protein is CALGHIQPYWGIQGMTDKLIF. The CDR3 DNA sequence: TGTGCTCTTGGGCATATCCAGCCTTACTGGGGGATACAGGGTATGACCGATAAACTCATCTTT.

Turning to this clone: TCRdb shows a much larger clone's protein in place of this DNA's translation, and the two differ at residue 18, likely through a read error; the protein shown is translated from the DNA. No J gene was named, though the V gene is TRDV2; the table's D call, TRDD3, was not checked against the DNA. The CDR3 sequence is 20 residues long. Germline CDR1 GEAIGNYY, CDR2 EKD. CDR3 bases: TGTGCCTGTGACCCAGTACTGGGGGATACCGCGTCATGGGACACCCGACAGGTGTTTTTC. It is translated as CACDPVLGDTASWDTRQVFF.

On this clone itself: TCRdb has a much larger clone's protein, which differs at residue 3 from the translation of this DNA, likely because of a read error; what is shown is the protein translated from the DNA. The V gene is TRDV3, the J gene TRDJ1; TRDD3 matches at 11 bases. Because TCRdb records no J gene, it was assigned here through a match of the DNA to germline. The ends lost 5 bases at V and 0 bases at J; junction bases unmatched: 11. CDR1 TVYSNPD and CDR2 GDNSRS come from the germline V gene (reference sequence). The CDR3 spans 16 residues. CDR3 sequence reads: CALDLGGYGYTDKLIF. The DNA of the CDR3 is TGTGCCCTTGACCTTGGGGGATACGGTTACACCGATAAACTCATCTTT.

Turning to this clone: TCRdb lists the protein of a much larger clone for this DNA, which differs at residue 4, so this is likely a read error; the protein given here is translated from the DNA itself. The CDR3, as DNA: TGTGCCTCCAGGGACACCCGGGTCGATAAACTCATCTTT. Residues: CASRDTRVDKLIF. This chain uses TRDV3 with TRDJ1; D gene ambiguous. In the absence of a J gene in TCRdb, the DNA was matched to germline to assign it here. CDR3 length: 13 residues. The V gene lost 4 bases and the J gene lost 4 bases, with 16 bases spanning the gap. Germline V gives CDR1 TVYSNPD, CDR2 GDNSRS (reference sequence).

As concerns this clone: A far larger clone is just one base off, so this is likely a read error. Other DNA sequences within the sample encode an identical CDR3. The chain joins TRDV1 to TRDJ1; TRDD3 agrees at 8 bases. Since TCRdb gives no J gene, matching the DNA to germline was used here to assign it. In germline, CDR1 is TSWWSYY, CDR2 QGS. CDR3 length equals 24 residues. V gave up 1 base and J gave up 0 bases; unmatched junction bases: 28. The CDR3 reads CALGEPCRFLKISTGGFYTDKLIF. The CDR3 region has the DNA TGTGCTCTTGGGGAACCCTGCCGTTTCCTAAAAATAAGTACTGGGGGTTTTTACACCGATAAACTCATCTTT.

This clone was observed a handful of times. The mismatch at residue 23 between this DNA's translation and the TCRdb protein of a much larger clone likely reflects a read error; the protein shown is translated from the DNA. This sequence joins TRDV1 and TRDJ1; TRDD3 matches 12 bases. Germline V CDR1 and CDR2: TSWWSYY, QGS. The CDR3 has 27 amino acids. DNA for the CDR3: TGTGCTCTTGGGGAACCCGATGGGGAAGTCTCCGGGTCCATACTGGGGGATACACTCACATCTACCGCTAAACTCATCTTT. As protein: CALGEPDGEVSGSILGDTLTSTAKLIF.

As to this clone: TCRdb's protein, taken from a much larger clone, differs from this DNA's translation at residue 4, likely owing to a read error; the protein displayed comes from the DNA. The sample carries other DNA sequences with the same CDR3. CDR3 amino acids: CALRELISRWNRVYLLPPLRAAQLFF. In DNA form, the CDR3 reads TGTGCTCTTAGGGAGCTAATATCACGCTGGAATAGAGTATACCTCCTACCCCCGCTTCGGGCAGCACAACTCTTCTTT. The gene calls are TRDV1 and TRDJ2; D is perhaps TRDD2 (6 bases). Here the J gene was assigned by germline matching of the DNA, as TCRdb has none. Germline CDR1 is TSWWSYY and CDR2 is QGS. The CDR3 spans 26 residues.

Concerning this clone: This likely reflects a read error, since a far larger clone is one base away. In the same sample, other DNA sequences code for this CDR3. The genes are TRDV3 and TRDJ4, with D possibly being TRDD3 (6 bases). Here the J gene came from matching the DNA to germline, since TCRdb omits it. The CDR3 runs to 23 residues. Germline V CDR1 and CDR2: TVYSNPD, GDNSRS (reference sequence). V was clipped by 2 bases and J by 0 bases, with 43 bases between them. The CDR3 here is CAFSSKIKLWVYLRGRCTRPLIF. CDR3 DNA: TGTGCCTTTTCCTCTAAGATTAAGCTTTGGGTCTATTTGCGGGGGAGATGTACCAGACCCCTGATCTTT.

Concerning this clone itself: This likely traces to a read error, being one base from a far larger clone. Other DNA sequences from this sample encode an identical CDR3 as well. The CDR3 coding sequence is TGTGCTCTTGGGGAATTTCCGGCCGACAAACTCATCTTT. It codes for CALGEFPADKLIF. This chain connects TRDV1 to TRDJ1; D is unresolved. This CDR3 spans 13 amino acids. Germline lookup yields CDR1 TSWWSYY and CDR2 QGS.

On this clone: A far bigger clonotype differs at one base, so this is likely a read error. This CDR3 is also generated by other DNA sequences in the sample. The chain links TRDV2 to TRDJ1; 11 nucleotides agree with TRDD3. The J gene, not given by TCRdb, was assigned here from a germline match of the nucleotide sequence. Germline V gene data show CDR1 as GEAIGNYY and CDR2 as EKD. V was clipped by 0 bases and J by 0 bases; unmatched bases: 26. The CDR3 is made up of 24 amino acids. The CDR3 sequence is CACDTVIPYSDWGIGTNYTDKLIF. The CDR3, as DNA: TGTGCCTGTGACACCGTTATCCCTTATTCAGACTGGGGGATAGGAACGAATTACACCGATAAACTCATCTTT.

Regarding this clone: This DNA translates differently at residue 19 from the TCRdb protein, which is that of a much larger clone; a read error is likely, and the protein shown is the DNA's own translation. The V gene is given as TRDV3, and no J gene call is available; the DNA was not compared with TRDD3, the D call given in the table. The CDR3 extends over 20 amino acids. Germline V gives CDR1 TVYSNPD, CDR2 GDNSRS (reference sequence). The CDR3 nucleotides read TGTGCCTTTCCACAACTACGCATTGGGGGTCCACGAAAGTACACCGATAAACTCACCTTT. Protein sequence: CAFPQLRIGGPRKYTDKLTF.

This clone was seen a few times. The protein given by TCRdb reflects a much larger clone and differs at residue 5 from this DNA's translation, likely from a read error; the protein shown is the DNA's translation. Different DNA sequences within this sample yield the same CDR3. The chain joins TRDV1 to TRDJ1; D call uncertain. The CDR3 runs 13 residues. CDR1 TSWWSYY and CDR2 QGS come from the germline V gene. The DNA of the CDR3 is TGTGCTCTTGGGAAACTCTACGTGGGTAAACTCATCTTT. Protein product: CALGKLYVGKLIF.

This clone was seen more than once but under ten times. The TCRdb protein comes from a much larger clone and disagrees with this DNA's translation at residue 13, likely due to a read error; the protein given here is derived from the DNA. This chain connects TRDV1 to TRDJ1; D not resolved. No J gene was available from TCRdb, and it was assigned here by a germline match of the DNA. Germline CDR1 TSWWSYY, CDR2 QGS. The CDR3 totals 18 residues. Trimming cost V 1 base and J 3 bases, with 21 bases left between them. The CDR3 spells CALGERRSNRAYADKLIF. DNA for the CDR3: TGTGCTCTTGGGGAACGACGGTCGAACCGGGCTTACGCCGATAAACTCATCTTT.

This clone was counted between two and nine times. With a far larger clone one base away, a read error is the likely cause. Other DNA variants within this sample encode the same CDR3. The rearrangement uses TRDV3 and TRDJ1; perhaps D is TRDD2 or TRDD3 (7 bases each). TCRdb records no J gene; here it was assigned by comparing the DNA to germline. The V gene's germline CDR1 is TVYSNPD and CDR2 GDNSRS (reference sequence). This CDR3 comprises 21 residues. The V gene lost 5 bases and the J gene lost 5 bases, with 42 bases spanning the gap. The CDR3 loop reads CATYLPSLYWGIRGFFDKLIF. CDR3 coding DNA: TGTGCCACCTACCTTCCTTCTCTCTACTGGGGAATACGCGGTTTTTTTGATAAACTCATCTTT.

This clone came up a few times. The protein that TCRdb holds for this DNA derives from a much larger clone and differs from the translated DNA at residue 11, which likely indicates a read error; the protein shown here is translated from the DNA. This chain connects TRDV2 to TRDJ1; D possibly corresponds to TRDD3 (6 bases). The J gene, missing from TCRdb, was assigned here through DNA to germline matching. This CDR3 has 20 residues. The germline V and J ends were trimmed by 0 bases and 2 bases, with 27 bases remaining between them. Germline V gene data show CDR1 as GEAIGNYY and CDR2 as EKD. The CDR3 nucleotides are TGTGCCTGTGACACCGAGGAAGTACGGGGATGCGAGGGGGTTACCGATAAACTCATCTTT. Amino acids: CACDTEEVRGCEGVTDKLIF.

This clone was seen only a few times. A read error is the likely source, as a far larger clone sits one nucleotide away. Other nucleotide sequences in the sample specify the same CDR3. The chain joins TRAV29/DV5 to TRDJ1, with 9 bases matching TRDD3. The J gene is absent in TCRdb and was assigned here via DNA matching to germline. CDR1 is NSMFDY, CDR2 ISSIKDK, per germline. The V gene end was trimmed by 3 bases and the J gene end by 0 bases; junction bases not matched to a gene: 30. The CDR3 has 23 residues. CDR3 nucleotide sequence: TGTGCAGCAATATTCCTACTGGGGGGTTCGGGGGGATACCGATTTTTGTACACCGATAAACTCATCTTT. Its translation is CAAIFLLGGSGGYRFLYTDKLIF.

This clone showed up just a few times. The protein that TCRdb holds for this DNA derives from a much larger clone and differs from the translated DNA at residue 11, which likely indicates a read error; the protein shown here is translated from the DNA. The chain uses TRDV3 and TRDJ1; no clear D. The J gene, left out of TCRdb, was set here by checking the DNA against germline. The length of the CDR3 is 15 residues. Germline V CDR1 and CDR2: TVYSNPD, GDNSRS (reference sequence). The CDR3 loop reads CAFRFPGQNTNKLIF. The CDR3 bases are TGTGCCTTTAGGTTCCCCGGACAGAACACCAATAAACTCATCTTT.

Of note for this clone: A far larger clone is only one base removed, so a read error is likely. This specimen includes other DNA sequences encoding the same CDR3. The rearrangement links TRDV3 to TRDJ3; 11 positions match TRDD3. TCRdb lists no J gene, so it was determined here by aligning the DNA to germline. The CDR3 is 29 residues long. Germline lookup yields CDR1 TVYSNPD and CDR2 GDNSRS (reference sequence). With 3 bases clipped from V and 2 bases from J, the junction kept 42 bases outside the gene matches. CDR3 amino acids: CAFPVPSYPRSANYWGIIVGAWDTRQMFF. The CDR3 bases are TGTGCCTTCCCCGTGCCTTCCTACCCCCGATCCGCCAATTACTGGGGGATAATCGTCGGGGCCTGGGACACCCGACAGATGTTTTTC.

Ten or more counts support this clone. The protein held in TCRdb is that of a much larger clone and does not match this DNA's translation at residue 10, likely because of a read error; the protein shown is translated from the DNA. CDR3 coding DNA: TGTGCCTGTGACACAATTACACTGGGGACACGGTACACCGATAAACTCATCTTT. Translation gives CACDTITLGTRYTDKLIF. The V call is TRDV2, the J call TRDJ1; 7 positions agree with TRDD3. Trimming at V came to 1 base and at J to 0 bases, leaving 13 bases not matched to a gene. The length of the CDR3 is 18 residues. From germline, CDR1 is GEAIGNYY and CDR2 EKD.

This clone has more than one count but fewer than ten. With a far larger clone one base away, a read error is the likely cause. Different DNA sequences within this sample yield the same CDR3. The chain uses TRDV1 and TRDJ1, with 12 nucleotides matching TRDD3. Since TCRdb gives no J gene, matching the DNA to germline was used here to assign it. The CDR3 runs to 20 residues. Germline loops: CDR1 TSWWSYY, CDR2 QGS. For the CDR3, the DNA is TGTGCACTTGGGGAAGGTCTACCGTACTGGGGGATACCGTACACCGATAAACTCATCTTT. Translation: CALGEGLPYWGIPYTDKLIF.

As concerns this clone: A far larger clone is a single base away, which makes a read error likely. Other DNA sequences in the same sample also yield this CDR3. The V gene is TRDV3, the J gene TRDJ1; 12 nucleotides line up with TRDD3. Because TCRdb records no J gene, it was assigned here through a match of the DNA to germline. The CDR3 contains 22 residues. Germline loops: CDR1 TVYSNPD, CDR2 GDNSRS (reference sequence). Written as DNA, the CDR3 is TGCGCCAACCGCCCCCGCTCCTACGCCCGTACTGGGGGATACCGGTACACCGATAAACTCATCTTT. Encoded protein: CANRPRSYARTGGYRYTDKLIF.